A selection of T cell receptor beta chains follows, all from one sample in a study of OX40 agonist ivuxolimab in advanced cancers. TCRdb's table, derived via immunoSEQ multiplex PCR, lists solely in-frame clones and lacks some. In the table there are tens of thousands of clones, around 90% of which are singletons. Source: CD4+ or CD8+ T cells sorted from blood, taken in a trial of the OX40 agonist ivuxolimab. These receptors were collected from an adult with an advanced solid tumor such as melanoma, head and neck, liver or kidney cancer. Both conserved end residues are part of each CDR3. A D gene is named only where the DNA matches it firmly. Size is stated for part of the rows, as once, few or many counts, or as a class when the clone is expanded.

size	V	J	D	CDR3	DNA
.	TRBV11-2	TRBJ2-7	.	CASSPGWGLGAYEQYF	TGTGCCAGCAGCCCTGGGTGGGGACTCGGGGCCTACGAGCAGTACTTC
.	TRBV6-1	TRBJ2-3	TRBD2	CASSEWFGLATDTQYF	TGTGCCAGCAGTGAATGGTTTGGACTAGCCACAGATACGCAGTATTTT
.	TRBV28	TRBJ2-7	TRBD1	CASSPPTGAYEQYF	TGTGCCAGCAGTCCCCCGACAGGGGCCTACGAGCAGTACTTC
.	TRBV13	TRBJ2-7	TRBD2	CASSSRGARMGEQYF	TGTGCCAGCAGCTCGCGGGGGGCAAGAATGGGCGAGCAGTACTTC
.	TRBV28	TRBJ2-7	.	CASRSSGNYEQYF	TGTGCCAGCAGATCCAGTGGGAACTACGAGCAGTACTTC
once	TRBV2	TRBJ2-7	.	CASTGAYEQYF	TGTGCCAGCACCGGGGCCTACGAGCAGTACTTC
.	TRBV5-1	TRBJ2-3	.	CASSLEGQPSDTQYF	TGCGCCAGCAGCTTGGAGGGGCAGCCCTCAGATACGCAGTATTTT
once	TRBV25-1	TRBJ2-7	.	CASRDLYEQYF	TGTGCCAGCAGGGACCTCTACGAGCAGTACTTC
once	TRBV19	TRBJ2-2	.	CASSIVRPNTGELFF	TGTGCCAGTAGTATAGTGAGGCCGAACACCGGGGAGCTGTTTTTT
.	TRBV27	TRBJ2-7	TRBD1	CASSLGTGETYEQYF	TGTGCCAGCAGCCTCGGGACAGGGGAAACCTACGAGCAGTACTTC
.	TRBV6-6	TRBJ1-2	.	CASSSSRVGYGYTF	TGTGCCAGCAGCTCCTCGAGAGTGGGCTATGGCTACACCTTC
.	TRBV7-3	TRBJ2-2	.	CASSPDLTGELFF	TGTGCCAGCAGCCCGGACCTTACCGGGGAGCTGTTTTTT
.	TRBV19	TRBJ2-3	TRBD2	CASSIRGRADTQYF	TGTGCCAGTAGTATTCGGGGGAGGGCAGATACGCAGTATTTT
.	TRBV7-9	TRBJ2-7	TRBD2	CASSASGSIDEQYF	TGTGCCAGCAGCGCTAGCGGGAGCATCGACGAGCAGTACTTC
.	TRBV6-5	TRBJ2-1	TRBD2	CASTPSGGYNEQFF	TGTGCCAGCACTCCTAGCGGGGGTTACAATGAGCAGTTCTTC
once	TRBV7-9	TRBJ2-1	.	CASSLASIYNEQFF	TGTGCCAGCAGCTTAGCGTCAATCTACAATGAGCAGTTCTTC
.	TRBV5-6	TRBJ2-5	.	CASSLEDTRPQETQYF	TGTGCCAGCAGCTTAGAAGACACGAGACCTCAAGAGACCCAGTACTTC
.	TRBV5-6	TRBJ2-7	.	CASSFGLGTYEQYF	TGTGCCAGCAGCTTTGGGCTAGGAACCTACGAGCAGTACTTC
.	TRBV27	TRBJ2-5	TRBD2	CASRPELAATQETQYF	TGTGCCAGCAGACCTGAACTAGCGGCAACACAAGAGACCCAGTACTTC
.	TRBV27	TRBJ2-2	TRBD1	CASSPKYDRDTGELFF	TGTGCCAGCAGTCCTAAGTATGACAGGGACACCGGGGAGCTGTTTTTT
.	TRBV5-4	TRBJ2-3	TRBD2	CASSTSGRAADTQYF	TGTGCCAGCAGCACTAGCGGGAGGGCCGCAGATACGCAGTATTTT
.	TRBV7-9	TRBJ1-2	TRBD1	CASSPSTGMAGYTF	TGTGCCAGCAGCCCCTCGACAGGGATGGCTGGCTACACCTTC
.	TRBV15	TRBJ1-5	.	CATSRDLTGGWWPQHF	TGTGCCACCAGCAGAGATTTGACAGGTGGATGGTGGCCCCAGCATTTT
few	TRBV6-1	TRBJ2-3	.	CASSEVLYSTDTQYF	TGTGCCAGCAGTGAAGTCTTATATAGCACAGATACGCAGTATTTT
.	TRBV5-5	TRBJ1-1	TRBD1	CASSHTDRALNTEAFF	TGTGCCAGCAGCCATACTGACAGGGCTTTGAACACTGAAGCTTTCTTT
.	TRBV29-1	TRBJ1-2	.	CSVEGGIDYGYTF	TGCAGCGTTGAAGGAGGCATAGACTATGGCTACACCTTC
.	TRBV28	TRBJ1-2	.	CASSAQGNYGYTF	TGTGCCAGCAGTGCCCAGGGAAACTATGGCTACACCTTC
.	TRBV7-9	TRBJ1-1	.	CASSQLRVSHTEAFF	TGTGCCAGCAGCCAACTCAGGGTCAGCCACACTGAAGCTTTCTTT
.	TRBV13	TRBJ2-7	TRBD2	CASSYLGSSGPTYEQYF	TGTGCCAGCTCATACCTAGGGTCTAGCGGGCCAACCTACGAGCAGTACTTC
.	TRBV7-9	TRBJ2-2	.	CASSSINAAAGELFF	TGTGCCAGCAGCTCGATTAACGCGGCCGCCGGGGAGCTGTTTTTT
.	TRBV6-7	TRBJ2-7	.	CASSYGPESYEQYF	TGTGCCAGCAGTTACGGTCCCGAGTCCTACGAGCAGTACTTC
.	TRBV28	TRBJ2-7	TRBD1	CASSLGTGSYEQYF	TGTGCCAGCAGTTTGGGGACAGGCTCCTACGAGCAGTACTTC
.	TRBV15	TRBJ2-2	.	CATSRGGNTGELFF	TGTGCCACCAGCAGAGGTGGAAACACCGGGGAGCTGTTTTTT